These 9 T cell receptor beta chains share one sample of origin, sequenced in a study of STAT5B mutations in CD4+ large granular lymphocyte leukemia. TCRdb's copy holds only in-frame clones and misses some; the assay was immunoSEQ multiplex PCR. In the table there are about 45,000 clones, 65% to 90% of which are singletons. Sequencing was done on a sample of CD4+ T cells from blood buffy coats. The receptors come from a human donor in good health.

CDR3 in DNA: TGTGCCAGCAGTCCGGACAGTAGGCGTTCCTACGAGCAGTACTTC. Protein: CASSPDSRRSYEQYF. The J gene is TRBJ2-7, the V gene TRBV6-5; weak D call: TRBD1 (6 bases). Germline V gives CDR1 MNHEY, CDR2 SVGAGI. Between the trimmed V and J ends, which lost 5 bases and 1 base, there was a span of 15 bases. This CDR3 region has 15 residues.

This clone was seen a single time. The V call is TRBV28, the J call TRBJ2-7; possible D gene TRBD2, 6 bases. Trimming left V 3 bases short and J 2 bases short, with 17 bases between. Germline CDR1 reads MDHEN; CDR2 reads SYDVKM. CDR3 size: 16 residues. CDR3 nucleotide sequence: TGTGCCAGCAGTTTTGGATTAGCGGTTTTAACCTACGAGCAGTACTTC. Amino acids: CASSFGLAVLTYEQYF.

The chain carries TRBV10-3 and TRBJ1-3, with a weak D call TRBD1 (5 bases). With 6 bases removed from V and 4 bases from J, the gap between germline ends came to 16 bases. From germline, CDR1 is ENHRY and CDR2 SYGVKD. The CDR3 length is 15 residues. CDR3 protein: CAISEQENIGNTIYF. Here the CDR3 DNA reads TGTGCCATCAGCGAACAGGAGAATATAGGAAACACCATATATTTT.

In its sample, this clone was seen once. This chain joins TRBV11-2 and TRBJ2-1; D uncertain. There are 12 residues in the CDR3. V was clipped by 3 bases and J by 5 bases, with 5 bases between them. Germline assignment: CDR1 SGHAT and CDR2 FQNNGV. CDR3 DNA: TGTGCCAGCAGCTTGGTTGACAATGAGCAGTTCTTC. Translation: CASSLVDNEQFF. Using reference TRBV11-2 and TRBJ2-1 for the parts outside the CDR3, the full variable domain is EAGVAQSPRYKIIEKRQSVAFWCNPISGHATLYWYQQILGQGPKLLIQFQNNGVVDDSQLPKDRFSAERLKGVDSTLKIQPAKLEDSAVYLCASSLVDNEQFFGPGTRLTVL.

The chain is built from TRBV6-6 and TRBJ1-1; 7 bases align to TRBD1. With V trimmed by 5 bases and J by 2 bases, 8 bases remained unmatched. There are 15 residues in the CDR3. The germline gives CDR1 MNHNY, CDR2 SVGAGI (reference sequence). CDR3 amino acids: CASSHYRGLNTEAFF. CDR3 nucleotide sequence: TGTGCCAGCAGTCACTACAGGGGCTTAAACACTGAAGCTTTCTTT.

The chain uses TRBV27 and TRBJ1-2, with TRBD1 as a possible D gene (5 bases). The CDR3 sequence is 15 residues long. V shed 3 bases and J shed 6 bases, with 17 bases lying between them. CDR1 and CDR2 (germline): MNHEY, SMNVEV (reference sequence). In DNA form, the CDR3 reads TGTGCCAGCAGTTTCGTTCGATTTGGAGGGGATGGCTACACCTTC. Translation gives CASSFVRFGGDGYTF.

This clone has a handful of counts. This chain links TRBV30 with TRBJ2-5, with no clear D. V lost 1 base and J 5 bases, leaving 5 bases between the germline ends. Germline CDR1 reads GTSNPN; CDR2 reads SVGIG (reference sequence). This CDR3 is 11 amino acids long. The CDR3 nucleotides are TGTGCCTGGAGTGAGGCGGAGACCCAGTACTTC. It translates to CAWSEAETQYF. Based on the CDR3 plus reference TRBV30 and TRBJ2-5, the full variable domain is SQTIHQWPATLVQPVGSPLSLECTVEGTSNPNLYWYRQAAGRGLQLLFYSVGIGQISSEVPQNLSASRPQDRQFILSSKKLLLSDSGFYLCAWSEAETQYFGPGTRLLVL.

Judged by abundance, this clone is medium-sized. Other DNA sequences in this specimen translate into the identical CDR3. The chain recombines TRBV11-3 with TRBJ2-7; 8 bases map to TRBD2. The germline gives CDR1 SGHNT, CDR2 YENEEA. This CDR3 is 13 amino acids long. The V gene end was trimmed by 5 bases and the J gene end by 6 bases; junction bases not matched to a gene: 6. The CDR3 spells CASSPGGGPEQYF. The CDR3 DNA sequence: TGTGCCAGCAGCCCCGGGGGGGGTCCCGAGCAGTACTTC.

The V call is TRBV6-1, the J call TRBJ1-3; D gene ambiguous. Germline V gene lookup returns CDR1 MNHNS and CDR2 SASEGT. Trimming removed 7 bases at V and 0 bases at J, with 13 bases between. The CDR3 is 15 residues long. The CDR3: CASTTFSNSGNTIYF. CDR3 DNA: TGTGCCAGCACCACATTCAGTAACTCTGGAAACACCATATATTTT.